Each of the 15 T cell receptor beta chains below was sequenced from the same sample in a study of cytomegalovirus exposure and HLA in healthy donors. Primers for the PCR totalled 60 Vbeta and 13 Jbeta. Using immunoSEQ multiplex PCR, the repertoire was profiled, and TCRdb retains in-frame clones only, with some absent. The sample has around 190,000 clones. The sequenced sample consisted of PBMCs. These receptors originate from a woman aged 25 to 39 in good health and CMV-seropositive.

The chain employs TRBV6-1 and TRBJ2-1; tentatively, D is TRBD2 (5 bases). Germline V gene lookup returns CDR1 MNHNS and CDR2 SASEGT. Trimming removed 4 bases at V and 2 bases at J, with 12 bases between. This CDR3 has 15 residues. As DNA, the CDR3 is TGTGCCAGCAGTGGCGTCGGGAACCCCTACAATGAGCAGTTCTTC. Protein sequence: CASSGVGNPYNEQFF.

The genes are TRBV5-8 and TRBJ2-7; 9 bases are shared with TRBD1. V was clipped by 0 bases and J by 3 bases; unmatched bases: 10. The CDR3 sequence is 17 residues long. Germline V gene data show CDR1 as SGHTS and CDR2 as YDEGEE. The CDR3 reads CASSLGGQGLVFYEQYF. CDR3 nucleotides: TGTGCCAGCAGCTTGGGGGGACAGGGTTTGGTTTTCTACGAGCAGTACTTC.

J is TRBJ2-1 and V is TRBV11-3; maybe TRBD1 (5 bases). The ends were cut back, 0 bases at V and 7 bases at J, with 16 bases in the middle. Germline CDR1 and CDR2: SGHNT and YENEEA. The CDR3 contains 16 residues. The CDR3 here is CASSLDSGIAVNEQFF. The CDR3 region has the DNA TGTGCCAGCAGCTTAGATTCAGGGATTGCCGTAAATGAGCAGTTCTTC. The whole variable domain, remainder taken from reference TRBV11-3 and TRBJ2-1, is EAGVVQSPRYKIIEKKQPVAFWCNPISGHNTLYWYLQNLGQGPELLIRYENEEAVDDSQLPKDRFSAERLKGVDSTLKIQPAELGDSAVYLCASSLDSGIAVNEQFFGPGTRLTVL.

J is TRBJ1-6 and V is TRBV2; TRBD1 aligns across 9 bases. CDR3 length equals 17 residues. V gave up 8 bases and J gave up 5 bases; unmatched junction bases: 13. Germline V gene lookup returns CDR1 SNHLY and CDR2 FYNNEI. The CDR3 DNA is TGTGCCAGCCCTTTTCCGGGACAGGGCGCTCATAATTCACCCCTCCACTTT. It translates to CASPFPGQGAHNSPLHF.

This chain joins TRBV27 and TRBJ1-1; D is possibly TRBD1 (5 bases). This CDR3 is built from 13 residues. The V end lost 6 bases, the J end lost 1 base, and 9 bases lay between the germline ends. Per germline, CDR1 MNHEY and CDR2 SMNVEV (reference sequence). The CDR3 DNA sequence: TGTGCCAGCAGGCCCCAGGGGAACACTGAAGCTTTCTTT. Protein: CASRPQGNTEAFF.

The rearrangement links TRBV18 to TRBJ1-2; a weak D match, TRBD1 (6 bases). The CDR3 sequence is 16 residues long. The germline V and J ends were trimmed by 1 base and 4 bases, with 16 bases remaining between them. Germline V gene sequence: CDR1 KGHSH, CDR2 LQKENI. CDR3 DNA sequence: TGTGCCAGCTCACCACTTGACACAGGGTCCATCTATGGCTACACCTTC. Protein: CASSPLDTGSIYGYTF.

This rearrangement joins TRBV5-5 to TRBJ2-1; tentative D call: TRBD1 (5 bases). Germline assignment: CDR1 SGHKS and CDR2 YYEKEE (reference sequence). V was trimmed by 0 bases and J by 1 base, leaving 11 bases between them. This CDR3 region has 16 residues. The CDR3 region is CASSLVPQGSYNEQFF. CDR3 in DNA: TGTGCCAGCAGCTTGGTCCCTCAGGGATCCTACAATGAGCAGTTCTTC.

The chain has TRBV5-4 and TRBJ1-1; D unresolved. The CDR3 has 14 residues. V dropped 5 bases and J dropped 1 base, with 12 bases sitting between them. Germline V lookup: CDR1 SGHNT, CDR2 YYREEE (reference sequence). DNA of the CDR3: TGTGCCAGCAGGCCCCGTACTGCGAACACTGAAGCTTTCTTT. It yields the protein CASRPRTANTEAFF.

In DNA, the CDR3 is TGTGCCAGCAGCCGAGATACTTCGACAGGGCCCTATGGCTACACCTTC. This codes for CASSRDTSTGPYGYTF. The chain employs TRBV5-5 and TRBJ1-2; 7 nucleotides line up with TRBD1. This CDR3 region has 16 residues. J lost 4 bases, V lost 4 bases, and 13 bases had no gene match. Germline lookup yields CDR1 SGHKS and CDR2 YYEKEE (reference sequence).

The chain's CDR3 is CASSLASGTGTYEQYF. CDR3 DNA sequence: TGTGCCAGCAGCTTAGCTTCCGGGACAGGGACCTACGAGCAGTACTTC. This chain connects TRBV7-9 to TRBJ2-7; TRBD1 matches at 9 bases. The CDR3 is made up of 16 amino acids. Germline V gene data show CDR1 as SEHNR and CDR2 as FQNEAQ (reference sequence). Germline trimming cut 0 bases from V and 2 bases from J; bases unmatched to any gene: 5.

The rearrangement links TRBV6-1 to TRBJ2-3; D gene ambiguous. This CDR3 has 13 amino acids. Trimming took 7 bases from V and 2 from J, leaving 10 bases between them. The germline CDR1 and CDR2 sequences are MNHNS and SASEGT. The CDR3 coding sequence is TGTGCCAGCAAGTGGGCTACCACAGATACGCAGTATTTT. Translated, it gives CASKWATTDTQYF.

The chain couples TRBV5-1 to TRBJ2-3; a possible D gene is TRBD2 (5 bases). In germline, CDR1 is SGHRS, CDR2 YFSETQ. The CDR3 is 14 residues long. V was trimmed by 3 bases and J by 0 bases, leaving 8 bases between them. This CDR3 reads CASSWSGSTDTQYF. Here the CDR3 DNA reads TGCGCCAGCAGCTGGAGCGGTAGCACAGATACGCAGTATTTT.

V usage is TRBV14 and J usage is TRBJ2-5, with D maybe TRBD2 (7 bases). Germline V CDR1 and CDR2: SGHDN, FVKESK. V lost 5 bases, J lost 4 bases, and 11 bases lay in between. This CDR3 has 13 residues. CDR3 sequence: CASSAGAGETQYF. CDR3 coding DNA: TGTGCCAGCAGCGCGGGGGCCGGAGAGACCCAGTACTTC. Filled out from reference TRBV14 and TRBJ2-5, the complete variable domain reads EAGVTQFPSHSVIEKGQTVTLRCDPISGHDNLYWYRRVMGKEIKFLLHFVKESKQDESGMPNNRFLAERTGGTYSTLKVQPAELEDSGVYFCASSAGAGETQYFGPGTRLLVL.

This chain uses TRBV10-1 with TRBJ1-2; 10 nucleotides match TRBD1. Germline V gives CDR1 WNHNN, CDR2 SYGVQD (reference sequence). V was clipped by 8 bases and J by 2 bases; unmatched bases: 5. The CDR3 length is 14 residues. The CDR3 DNA reads TGCGCCAGCTCTCCGGGACAGGGGAACTATGGCTACACCTTC. Its protein is CASSPGQGNYGYTF.

The J gene is TRBJ2-1, the V gene TRBV6-1, with D perhaps matching TRBD1 (6 bases). This CDR3 is built from 12 residues. V lost 4 bases and J 6 bases, leaving 7 bases between the germline ends. The germline CDR1 and CDR2 sequences are MNHNS and SASEGT. As DNA, the CDR3 is TGTGCCAGCAGTGGAGGGGGCAATGAGCAGTTCTTC. Amino acid sequence: CASSGGGNEQFF.